This entry concerns a single T cell receptor beta chain. This clone appeared once. The target of this receptor is not known. Base quality data are lacking; no much larger clone is found one base away. What this sample's treatment or condition label stands for: 19 received Ad26.COV2.S at low or high dose, single or two shots; five or six received placebo; per-sample allocation not given. Repertoires of vaccine and placebo recipients were sequenced from samples taken on day 63 after the first injection. Between 29 July and 7 August 2020, Cohort 1b enrolled about two dozen adults aged 18-55 years at one site in Boston, USA. Ad26.COV2.S was a replication-incompetent adenovirus type 26 vector expressing a prefusion-stabilized SARS-CoV-2 spike protein from the original Wuhan strain. This entry comes from a study of Ad26.COV2.S vaccination and SARS-CoV-2 variants (dated by TCRdb to the early 2020s). For the study in its entirety: Vaccine-arm donors were drawn from COV1001, a multicentre, randomized, double-blind, placebo-controlled phase I-IIa trial of Ad26.COV2.S in healthy adults. Ad26.COV2.S was administered intramuscularly at a dose of 5x10^10 or 1x10^11 viral particles, either as one shot or as two shots given 56 days apart. TCRbeta repertoire sequencing served as the tool for gauging how specific and how broad the SARS-CoV-2-reactive T cell receptors were following Ad26.COV2.S vaccination. A total of 32 samples were included in the TCR-sequenced set, comprising 19 Ad26.COV2.S vaccine recipients, 5 placebo recipients and 8 SARS-CoV-2 convalescent individuals. Trial participants were randomized into five groups of five: low-dose or high-dose Ad26.COV2.S given once or twice, or placebo on both occasions. Blinding of investigators to trial group allocation was maintained during experiments and outcome assessment. The study at large found these results: The study was not powered for comparison of responses between vaccine doses or regimens. Substantial breadth of spike-specific CD8+ and CD4+ T cell responses was reported after vaccination. Higher spike-specific TCR breadth was observed in Ad26.COV2.S recipients than in placebo recipients (P = 0.0014). It was noted by the authors that total T cell responses may have been underestimated by the TCR breadth and depth analyses. Comparable non-spike TCR breadth was observed between vaccine and placebo recipients, consistent with only spike being contained in the vaccine.

CDR1 and CDR2, looked up from the germline V gene (reference sequence), are LGHDT and YNNKEL. Trimming takes 0 bases from V and 6 bases from J, and the germline ends sit 9 bases apart. Measured from the cysteine to the phenylalanine, the CDR3 is 13 residues long. Here the CDR3 DNA is all that survives: 39 bases in frame from base 1. The immunoSEQ Assay was the method used to sequence TCRbeta CDR3 regions. After extraction, genomic DNA underwent amplification by bias-controlled multiplex PCR, followed by high-throughput sequencing. In the paper's pipeline: Collapsing and filtering of sequences were performed to quantify the absolute abundance of each unique TCRbeta CDR3 region. T cell fraction was estimated by normalizing TCRbeta template counts to usable DNA, with usable DNA measured through amplification of reference genes found in all nucleated cells. Repertoire TCRs were annotated as SARS-CoV-2-specific by exact matching of V gene, CDR3 amino acid sequence and J gene to a known reactive TCR set. The reference SARS-CoV-2 TCR set was obtained from MIRA and was filtered for enrichment in COVID-19-positive ImmuneCODE repertoires, whereby public or cross-reactive TCRs were removed. Drawing on the MIRA antigens, annotated TCRs were analysed further at the level of specific ORF or position within ORF. Breadth was defined as the number of annotated unique rearrangements divided by the total number of unique productive rearrangements, and depth was defined as the summed frequency of the annotated unique rearrangements. Two-sided Wilcoxon rank-sum tests were used to compare TCR breadth between groups. TCRdb provides this immuneACCESS table in a form limited to in-frame rearrangements. Some clones are lacking; in checked studies, under half of them reflect an unresolved V gene, and why the rest are absent is not known. V and J calls and clone size are given by that table; D and trimming were obtained from the DNA. Counted in this sample were fewer than 400,000 clones; around 89% of them appeared once. The top ten constitute 1.5% to 2% of the sample.

The sequence was obtained from a person aged 18-60 years who received the Ad26.COV2.S COVID-19 vaccine or a placebo. This specimen consisted of peripheral blood, obtained in a trial of Ad26.COV2.S vaccine versus placebo. This receptor chain uses TRBV3-1 (or the pseudogene TRBV3-2) and TRBJ2-7; the D gene assignment is ambiguous. The CDR3 region: CASSQEFGIEQYF. The DNA sequence is TGTGCCAGCAGCCAAGAATTCGGAATCGAGCAGTACTTC.